A single sample gave rise to the 8 T cell receptor beta chains below, sequenced in a study of control samples from healthy donors and cancer patients. The repertoire was sequenced with immunoSEQ multiplex PCR; TCRdb's copy has only in-frame clones and lacks some. In the table there are 150,000 or so clones, over 85% of which are singletons. Input material: blood. The receptors here all came from a man aged 18-30 years in good health.

V and J are TRBV9 and TRBJ2-6; D gene unclear. The V end was cut by 0 bases, the J end by 0 bases, with 13 bases between. CDR3 size: 18 residues. The V gene's germline CDR1 is SGDLS and CDR2 YYNGEE. In DNA, the CDR3 is TGTGCCAGCAGCGTAGGTGCAAGCCATAACTCTGGGGCCAACGTCCTGACTTTC. It yields the protein CASSVGASHNSGANVLTF.

The V gene is TRBV6-2 or TRBV6-3, the J gene TRBJ1-5; no reliable D call. Germline assignment: CDR1 MNHEY and CDR2 SVGEGT. The CDR3 loop spans 14 amino acids. Trimming left V 5 bases short and J 7 bases short, with 15 bases between. The CDR3 DNA reads as TGTGCCAGCAGTGAGTGGACGGGTCTACAGCCCCAGCATTTT. Its translation is CASSEWTGLQPQHF.

This chain connects TRBV7-9 to TRBJ2-7; possibly TRBD2 for D (5 bases). Germline V gives CDR1 SEHNR, CDR2 FQNEAQ (reference sequence). The CDR3 loop spans 13 amino acids. V lost 1 base to trimming and J lost 5 bases, with 9 bases between them. In nucleotides, the CDR3 is TGTGCCAGCAGCTTAGTCGGCGGGCACGAGCAGTACTTC. Its protein product is CASSLVGGHEQYF.

V usage is TRBV7-6 and J usage is TRBJ1-2; no firm D call. Germline V gene data show CDR1 as SGHVS and CDR2 as FNYEAQ. V was shortened by 5 bases and J by 4 bases, with 14 bases between the two germline ends. CDR3 length: 14 residues. Here the CDR3 reads CASSPVGSAYGYTF. DNA of the CDR3: TGTGCCAGCAGCCCTGTGGGTAGCGCCTATGGCTACACCTTC. The entire variable domain, with the rest obtained from reference TRBV7-6 and TRBJ1-2, is as follows: GAGVSQSPRYKVTKRGQDVALRCDPISGHVSLYWYRQALGQGPEFLTYFNYEAQQDKSGLPNDRFSAERPEGSISTLTIQRTEQRDSAMYRCASSPVGSAYGYTFGSGTRLTVV.

This clone was observed once. The rearrangement uses TRBV18 and TRBJ2-7; tentative D call: TRBD1 (5 bases). Germline assignment: CDR1 KGHSH and CDR2 LQKENI. Trimming left V 1 base short and J 0 bases short, with 10 bases between. CDR3 length: 15 amino acids. The CDR3 DNA is TGTGCCAGCTCACCACGTCAGGGCAGCTCCTACGAGCAGTACTTC. This gives the protein CASSPRQGSSYEQYF. The whole variable domain, remainder taken from reference TRBV18 and TRBJ2-7, is NAGVMQNPRHLVRRRGQEARLRCSPMKGHSHVYWYRQLPEEGLKFMVYLQKENIIDESGMPKERFSAEFPKEGPSILRIQQVVRGDSAAYFCASSPRQGSSYEQYFGPGTRLTVT.

This sequence joins TRBV19 and TRBJ2-5; 7 bases line up with TRBD1. Germline V gives CDR1 LNHDA, CDR2 SQIVND (reference sequence). This CDR3 comprises 15 residues. After removal of 6 bases from V and 7 bases from J, the junction contained 14 bases not matched to a gene. CDR3 sequence reads: CASRTLDSPGGTQYF. Written as DNA, the CDR3 is TGTGCCAGTAGGACCTTGGACAGCCCAGGGGGGACCCAGTACTTC. The full variable domain, its missing parts supplied by reference TRBV19 and TRBJ2-5, is DGGITQSPKYLFRKEGQNVTLSCEQNLNHDAMYWYRQDPGQGLRLIYYSQIVNDFQKGDIAEGYSVSREKKESFPLTVTSAQKNPTAFYLCASRTLDSPGGTQYFGPGTRLLVL.

This sequence joins TRBV3-1 (or the pseudogene TRBV3-2) and TRBJ1-6; 9 bases are a match to TRBD1. Losses at the gene ends were 4 bases for V and 10 bases for J; bases not matched to a gene: 5. The CDR3 extends over 14 amino acids. In germline, CDR1 is LGHDT, CDR2 YNNKEL (reference sequence). This chain's CDR3 is CASSRGQGRSPLHF. For the CDR3, the DNA is TGTGCCAGCAGCCGCGGACAGGGGCGCTCACCCCTCCACTTT.

This clone was counted once. The chain combines TRBV5-4 with TRBJ2-7; TRBD1 agrees at 9 bases. The CDR3 totals 14 residues. The germline V gene has CDR1 SGHNT and CDR2 YYREEE (reference sequence). J lost 3 bases, V lost 2 bases, and 3 bases had no gene match. CDR3 DNA sequence: TGTGCCAGCAGCTTCGGGACAGGGATCTACGAGCAGTACTTC. It translates to CASSFGTGIYEQYF.